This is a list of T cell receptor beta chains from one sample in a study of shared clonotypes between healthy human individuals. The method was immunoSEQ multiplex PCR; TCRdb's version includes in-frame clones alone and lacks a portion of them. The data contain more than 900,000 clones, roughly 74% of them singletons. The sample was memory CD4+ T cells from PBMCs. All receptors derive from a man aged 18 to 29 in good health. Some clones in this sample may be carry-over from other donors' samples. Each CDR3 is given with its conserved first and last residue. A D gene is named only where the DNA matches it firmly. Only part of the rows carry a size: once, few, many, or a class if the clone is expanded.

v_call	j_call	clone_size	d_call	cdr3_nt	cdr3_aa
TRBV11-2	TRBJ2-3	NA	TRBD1	TGTGCCAGCAGCCCCGACAGGGCAGATACGCAGTATTTT	CASSPDRADTQYF
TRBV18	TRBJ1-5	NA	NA	TGTGCCAGCTCCCCAATAGGGAGGGATAGGCAGCCCCAGCATTTT	CASSPIGRDRQPQHF
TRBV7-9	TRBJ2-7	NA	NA	TGTGCCAGCAGCGCGTTCGGGAGGGGGCTCTACGAGCAGTACTTC	CASSAFGRGLYEQYF
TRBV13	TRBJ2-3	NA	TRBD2	TGTGCCAGCAGCCCTCTAGCGGGGAGCACAGATACGCAGTATTTT	CASSPLAGSTDTQYF
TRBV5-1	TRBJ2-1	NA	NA	TGCGCCAGCAGCCTGGGCCCATCTAATGAGCAGTTCTTC	CASSLGPSNEQFF
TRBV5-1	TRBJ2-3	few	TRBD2	TGCGCCAGCAGCTTGGCCGGCGGGAGGGCCACAGATACGCAGTATTTT	CASSLAGGRATDTQYF
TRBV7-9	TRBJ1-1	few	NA	TGTGCCAGCAGCTTAGAGGTTAGCACTGAAGCTTTCTTT	CASSLEVSTEAFF
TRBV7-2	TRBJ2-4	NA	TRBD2	TGTGCCAGCAGCTTATTCCGGACTAGCGGGTTACTAGCCAAAAACATTCAGTACTTC	CASSLFRTSGLLAKNIQYF
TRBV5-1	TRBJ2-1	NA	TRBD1	TGCGCCAGCAGCGGCCGGGACAGGGACGCTGAGCAGTTCTTC	CASSGRDRDAEQFF
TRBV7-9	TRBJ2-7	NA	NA	TGTGCCAGCACAAAATGGAGGGGGGAGGTGTCCTACGAGCAGTACTTC	CASTKWRGEVSYEQYF